This T cell receptor beta chain was captured by sequencing in a study of CD8 T cells in ankylosing spondylitis. Study findings and constraints: Matched ankylosing spondylitis synovial fluid reportedly showed significant enrichment of disease-linked clones. Ankylosing spondylitis blood appeared to be characterized by a TCR beta motif of fewer than ten highly homologous variants. Disease-linked clones bore a CD8+ phenotype, appearing relatively rarely in peripheral blood.

Trimming took 6 bases from V and 1 from J, leaving 15 bases between them. CDR1 and CDR2 (germline): LGHDT, YNNKEL (reference sequence). The CDR3 covers 15 residues. With molecular barcodes, quantitative 5'-RACE was used to make the TCR beta libraries. From the 5' RACE reads, TCRdb called clonotypes with MiXCR, one entry per CDR3 protein. This table holds about 800,000 distinct CDR3 sequences, about 11% found once. Concerning this clonotype: Its antigen is not known.

The rearrangement uses TRBV3-1 and TRBJ1-2; tentatively, D is TRBD1 (5 bases). Sequenced input: blood, either unsorted or a sorted T cell fraction (not recorded which). This sequence originates from a male donor with ankylosing spondylitis. The CDR3 nucleotides are TGTGCCAGCAGTTCCGGGGAGGGGATTAACTATGGCTACACCTTC. Protein product: CASSSGEGINYGYTF.